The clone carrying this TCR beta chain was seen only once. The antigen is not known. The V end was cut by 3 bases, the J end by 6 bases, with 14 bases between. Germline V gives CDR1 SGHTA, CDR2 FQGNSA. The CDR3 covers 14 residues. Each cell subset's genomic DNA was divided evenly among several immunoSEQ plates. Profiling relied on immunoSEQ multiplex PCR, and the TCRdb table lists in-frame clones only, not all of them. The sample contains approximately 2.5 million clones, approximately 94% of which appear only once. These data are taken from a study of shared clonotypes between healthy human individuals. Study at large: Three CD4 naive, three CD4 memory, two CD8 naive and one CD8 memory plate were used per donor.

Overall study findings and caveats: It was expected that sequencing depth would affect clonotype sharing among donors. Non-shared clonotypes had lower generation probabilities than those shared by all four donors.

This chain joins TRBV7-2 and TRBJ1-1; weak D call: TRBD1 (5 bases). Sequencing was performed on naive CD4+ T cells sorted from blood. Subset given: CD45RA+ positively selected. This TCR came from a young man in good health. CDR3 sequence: CASSFGGEGAEAFF. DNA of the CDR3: TGTGCCAGCAGCTTTGGGGGAGAGGGCGCTGAAGCTTTCTTT.